The sequence of this TCR beta chain was determined in a study of shared clonotypes between healthy human individuals. Several immunoSEQ 96-well plates shared each subset's DNA, each plate a replicate. The repertoire was sequenced with immunoSEQ multiplex PCR; TCRdb's copy has only in-frame clones and lacks some. Here the sample spans about 2 million clones, roughly 94% being singletons. Trimming took 4 bases from V and 3 from J, leaving 11 bases between them. CDR1 and CDR2 (germline): SGHRS, YFSETQ. CDR3 length: 13 residues. With respect to this clone: What it binds is unknown. Different DNA sequences within this sample yield the same CDR3.

Selected positively for CCR7 and CD45RO-negative, naive CD8 cells excluded terminally differentiated effector memory CD45RA+ cells. Donors included only healthy HIV-negative adults lacking recent acute infections or vaccinations. Whole-study results and caveats: Naive subsets typically showed greater estimated richness than memory subsets. Against clonotypes common to all four donors, non-shared ones had lower generation probabilities.

This clonotype was obtained from a man aged 18 to 30 in good health. This rearrangement joins TRBV5-1 to TRBJ2-7; D is possibly TRBD1 (6 bases). Sequencing was carried out using naive CD8+ T cells sorted from blood. In DNA, the CDR3 is TGCGCCAGCAGCCCTGGACAGTTCTACGAGCAGTACTTC. This gives the protein CASSPGQFYEQYF.